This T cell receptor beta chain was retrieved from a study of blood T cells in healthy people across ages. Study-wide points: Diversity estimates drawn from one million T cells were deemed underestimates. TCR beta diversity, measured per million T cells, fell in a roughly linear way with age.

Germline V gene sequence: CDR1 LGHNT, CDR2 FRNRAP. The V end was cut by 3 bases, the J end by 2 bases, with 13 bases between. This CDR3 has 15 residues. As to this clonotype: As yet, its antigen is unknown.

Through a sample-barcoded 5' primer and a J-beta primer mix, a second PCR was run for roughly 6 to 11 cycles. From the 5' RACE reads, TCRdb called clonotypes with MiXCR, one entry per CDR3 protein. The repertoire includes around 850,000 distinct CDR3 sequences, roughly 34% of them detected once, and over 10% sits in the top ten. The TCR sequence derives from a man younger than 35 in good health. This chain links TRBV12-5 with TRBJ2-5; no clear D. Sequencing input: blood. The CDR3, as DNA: TGTGCTAGTGGTTTAGGGCCCGCACAACAAGAGACCCAGTACTTC. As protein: CASGLGPAQQETQYF.